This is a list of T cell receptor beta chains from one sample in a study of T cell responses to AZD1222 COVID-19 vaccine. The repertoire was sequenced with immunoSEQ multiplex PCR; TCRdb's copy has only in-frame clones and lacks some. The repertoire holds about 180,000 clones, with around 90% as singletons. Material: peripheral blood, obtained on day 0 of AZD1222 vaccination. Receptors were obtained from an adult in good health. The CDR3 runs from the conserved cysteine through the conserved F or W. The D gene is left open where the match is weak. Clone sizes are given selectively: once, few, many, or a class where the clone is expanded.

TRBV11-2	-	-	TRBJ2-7	CASSLESWGKISYEQYF	TGTGCCAGCAGCTTAGAATCTTGGGGTAAAATCTCCTACGAGCAGTACTTC
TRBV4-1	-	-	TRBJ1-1	CASSQSLSDTEAFF	TGCGCCAGCAGCCAATCACTCTCGGACACTGAAGCTTTCTTT
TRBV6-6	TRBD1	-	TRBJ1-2	CASSTGTGVNYGYTF	TGTGCCAGCAGTACCGGGACAGGAGTTAACTATGGCTACACCTTC
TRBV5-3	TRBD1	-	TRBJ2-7	CASRALGGGWEQYF	TGTGCCAGCAGGGCCCTAGGGGGCGGATGGGAGCAGTACTTC
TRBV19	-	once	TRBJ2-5	CASKGGGQETQYF	TGTGCCAGTAAGGGAGGGGGTCAAGAGACCCAGTACTTC
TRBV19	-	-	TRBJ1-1	CASSMAPRGNRLNTEAFF	TGTGCCAGTAGTATGGCCCCGAGGGGGAATCGACTGAACACTGAAGCTTTCTTT
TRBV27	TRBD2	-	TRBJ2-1	CASSFAGGLYNEQFF	TGTGCCAGCAGTTTCGCGGGGGGTCTCTACAATGAGCAGTTCTTC
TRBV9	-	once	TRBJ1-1	CASSVGPGMNTEAFF	TGTGCCAGCAGCGTAGGGCCAGGGATGAACACTGAAGCTTTCTTT
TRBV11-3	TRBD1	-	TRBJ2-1	CASSSTKTGGAGSYNEQFF	TGTGCCAGCAGCTCGACAAAAACAGGGGGCGCAGGCTCCTACAATGAGCAGTTCTTC
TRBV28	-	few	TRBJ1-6	CASSFPQGSYNSPLHF	TGTGCCAGCAGTTTCCCCCAGGGCTCCTATAATTCACCCCTCCACTTT
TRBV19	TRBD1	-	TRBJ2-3	CATGDRGTDTQYF	TGTGCCACCGGAGACAGGGGCACAGATACGCAGTATTTT
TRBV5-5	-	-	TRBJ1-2	CASSLATEGHYGYTF	TGTGCCAGCAGCTTGGCGACCGAGGGTCACTATGGCTACACCTTC
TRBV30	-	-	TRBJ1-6	CAWSNGAGSSNYNSPLHF	TGTGCCTGGAGTAACGGGGCAGGGTCTTCGAACTATAATTCACCCCTCCACTTT
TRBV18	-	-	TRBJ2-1	CASSLNAYNEQFF	TGTGCCAGCTCACTAAATGCCTACAATGAGCAGTTCTTC
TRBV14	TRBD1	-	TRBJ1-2	CASSYDRDNGYTF	TGTGCCAGCAGCTATGACAGGGACAATGGCTACACCTTC
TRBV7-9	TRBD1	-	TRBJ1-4	CASSLEGTGHEKLFF	TGTGCCAGCAGCTTAGAAGGGACAGGGCATGAAAAACTGTTTTTT
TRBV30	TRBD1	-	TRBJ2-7	CAWSVWPFPGQAHYEQYF	TGTGCCTGGAGTGTATGGCCCTTTCCGGGACAGGCGCACTACGAGCAGTACTTC
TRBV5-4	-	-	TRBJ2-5	CASSYLTQETQYF	TGTGCCAGCAGCTATCTCACCCAAGAGACCCAGTACTTC
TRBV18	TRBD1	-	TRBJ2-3	CASSLIQGADTQYF	TGTGCCAGCTCCCTCATACAGGGGGCGGATACGCAGTATTTT
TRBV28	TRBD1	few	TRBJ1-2	CASTRTGGYGYTF	TGTGCCAGCACCAGGACAGGGGGTTATGGCTACACCTTC
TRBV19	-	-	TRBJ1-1	CASSMGLRNTEAFF	TGTGCCAGTAGTATGGGACTGAGGAACACTGAAGCTTTCTTT
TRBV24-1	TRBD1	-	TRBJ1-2	CATSEIGTGFLGYTF	TGTGCCACCAGTGAGATCGGGACAGGGTTTCTCGGCTACACCTTC
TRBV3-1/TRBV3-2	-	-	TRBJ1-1	CASSQDTARRNTEAFF	TGTGCCAGCAGCCAAGACACGGCCAGGCGGAACACTGAAGCTTTCTTT
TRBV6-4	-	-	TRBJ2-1	CASSERSGGENEQFF	TGTGCCAGCAGTGAACGCAGCGGCGGGGAAAATGAGCAGTTCTTC
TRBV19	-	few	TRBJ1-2	CASSIIAQDGYTF	TGTGCCAGTAGTATAATAGCGCAGGATGGCTACACCTTC
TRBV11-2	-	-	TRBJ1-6	CASSEARAYNSPLHF	TGTGCCAGCAGCGAGGCAAGGGCCTATAATTCACCCCTCCACTTT
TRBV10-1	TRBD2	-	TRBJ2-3	CASSEVSGSTDTQYF	TGCGCCAGCAGTGAGGTTAGCGGGAGCACAGATACGCAGTATTTT
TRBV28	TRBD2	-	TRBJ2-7	CASPPTTSGVPYEQYF	TGTGCCAGCCCCCCGACGACTAGCGGGGTTCCCTACGAGCAGTACTTC
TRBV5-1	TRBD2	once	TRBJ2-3	CASSTLAGGLTDTQYF	TGCGCCAGCAGCACCCTAGCGGGGGGGCTGACAGATACGCAGTATTTT
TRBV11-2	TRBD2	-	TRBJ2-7	CASSLALAGGSSEQYF	TGTGCCAGCAGCTTAGCCCTAGCGGGAGGGAGTAGCGAGCAGTACTTC
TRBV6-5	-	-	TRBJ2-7	CASRARGDEQYF	TGTGCCAGTAGGGCCCGGGGAGACGAGCAGTACTTC